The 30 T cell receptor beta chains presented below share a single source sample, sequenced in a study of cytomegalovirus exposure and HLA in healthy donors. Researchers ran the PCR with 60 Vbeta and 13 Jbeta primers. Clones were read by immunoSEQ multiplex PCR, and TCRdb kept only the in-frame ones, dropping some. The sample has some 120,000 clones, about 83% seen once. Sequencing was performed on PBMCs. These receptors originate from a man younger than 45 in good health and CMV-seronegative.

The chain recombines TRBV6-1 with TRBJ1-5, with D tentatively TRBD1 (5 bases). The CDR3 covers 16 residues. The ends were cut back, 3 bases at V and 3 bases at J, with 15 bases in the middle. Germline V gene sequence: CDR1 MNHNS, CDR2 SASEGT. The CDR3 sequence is CASSDWQGTANQPQHF. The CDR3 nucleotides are TGTGCCAGCAGTGATTGGCAGGGAACGGCCAATCAGCCCCAGCATTTT.

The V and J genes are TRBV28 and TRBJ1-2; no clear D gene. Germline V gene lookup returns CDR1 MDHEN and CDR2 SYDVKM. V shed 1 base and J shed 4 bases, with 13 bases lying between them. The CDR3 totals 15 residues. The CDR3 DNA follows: TGTGCCAGCAGTTTATCGGCTGGGCTCTTCTATGGCTACACCTTC. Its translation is CASSLSAGLFYGYTF.

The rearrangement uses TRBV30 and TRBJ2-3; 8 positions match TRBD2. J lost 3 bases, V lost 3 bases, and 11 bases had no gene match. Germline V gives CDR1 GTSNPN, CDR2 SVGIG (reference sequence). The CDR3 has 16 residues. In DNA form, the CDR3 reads TGTGCCTGGAGCGAGGGTGGTAGCGGGGTGACAGATACGCAGTATTTT. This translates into CAWSEGGSGVTDTQYF.

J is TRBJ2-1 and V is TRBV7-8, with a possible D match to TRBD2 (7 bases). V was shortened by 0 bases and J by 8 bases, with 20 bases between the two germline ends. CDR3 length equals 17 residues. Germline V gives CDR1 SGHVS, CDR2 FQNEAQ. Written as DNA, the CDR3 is TGTGCCAGCAGCTTAGCGAGGGGGGGAGAGAGGCGCTATGAGCAGTTCTTC. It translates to CASSLARGGERRYEQFF.

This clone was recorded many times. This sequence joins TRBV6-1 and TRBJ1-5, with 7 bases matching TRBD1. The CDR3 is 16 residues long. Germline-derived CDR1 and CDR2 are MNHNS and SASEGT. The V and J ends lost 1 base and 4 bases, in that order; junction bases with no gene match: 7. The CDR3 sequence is CASSEVEGAGNQPQHF. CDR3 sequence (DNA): TGTGCCAGCAGTGAAGTTGAGGGGGCAGGTAATCAGCCCCAGCATTTT.

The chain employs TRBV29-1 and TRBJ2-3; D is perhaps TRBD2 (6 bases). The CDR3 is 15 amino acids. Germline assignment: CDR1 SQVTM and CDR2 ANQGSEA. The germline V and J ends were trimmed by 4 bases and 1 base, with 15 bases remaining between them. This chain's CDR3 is CSVAGGFKGTDTQYF. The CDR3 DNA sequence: TGCAGCGTTGCAGGAGGGTTTAAAGGCACAGATACGCAGTATTTT.

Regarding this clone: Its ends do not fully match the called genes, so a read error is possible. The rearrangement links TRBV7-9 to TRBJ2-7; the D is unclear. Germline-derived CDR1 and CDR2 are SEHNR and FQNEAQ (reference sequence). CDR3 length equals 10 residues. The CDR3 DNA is TGTTCCAGCAGCCGCGACGAGCAGTACTTC. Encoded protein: CSSSRDEQYF. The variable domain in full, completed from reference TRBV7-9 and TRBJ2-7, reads DTGVSQNPRHKITKRGQNVTFRCDPISEHNRLYWYRQTLGQGPEFLTYFQNEAQLEKSRLLSDRFSAERPKGSFSTLEIQRTEQGDSAMYLCSSSRDEQYFGPGTRLTVT.

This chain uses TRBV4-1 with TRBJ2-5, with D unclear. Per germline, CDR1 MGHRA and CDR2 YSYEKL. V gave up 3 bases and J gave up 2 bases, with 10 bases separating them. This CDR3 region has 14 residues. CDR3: CASSQTNTQETQYF. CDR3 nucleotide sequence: TGCGCCAGCAGCCAGACAAATACACAAGAGACCCAGTACTTC.

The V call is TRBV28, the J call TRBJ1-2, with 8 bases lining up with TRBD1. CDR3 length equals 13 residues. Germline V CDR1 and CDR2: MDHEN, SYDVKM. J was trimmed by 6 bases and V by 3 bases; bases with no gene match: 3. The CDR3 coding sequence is TGTGCCAGCAGTTTGCCGGACAGGGATGGCTACACCTTC. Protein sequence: CASSLPDRDGYTF.

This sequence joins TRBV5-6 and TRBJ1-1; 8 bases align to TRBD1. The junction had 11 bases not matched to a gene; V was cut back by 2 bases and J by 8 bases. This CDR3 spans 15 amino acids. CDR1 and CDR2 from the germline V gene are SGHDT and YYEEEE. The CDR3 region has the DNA TGTGCCAGCAGCTTCCCACAGGGGGTAGGAACGGAAGCTTTCTTT. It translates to CASSFPQGVGTEAFF.

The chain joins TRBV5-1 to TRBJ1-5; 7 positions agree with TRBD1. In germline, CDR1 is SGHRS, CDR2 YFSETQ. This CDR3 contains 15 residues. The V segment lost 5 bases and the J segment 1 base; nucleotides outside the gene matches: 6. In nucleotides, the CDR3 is TGCGCCAGCAGGCCAGGGGGTTTGAGCAATCAGCCCCAGCATTTT. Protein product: CASRPGGLSNQPQHF.

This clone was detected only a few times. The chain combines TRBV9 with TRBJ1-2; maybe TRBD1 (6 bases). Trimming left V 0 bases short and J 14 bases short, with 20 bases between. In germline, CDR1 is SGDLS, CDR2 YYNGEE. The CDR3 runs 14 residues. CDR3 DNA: TGTGCCAGCAGCGTAGCCATTACAGGGAGTGGTGAGACCTTC. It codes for CASSVAITGSGETF.

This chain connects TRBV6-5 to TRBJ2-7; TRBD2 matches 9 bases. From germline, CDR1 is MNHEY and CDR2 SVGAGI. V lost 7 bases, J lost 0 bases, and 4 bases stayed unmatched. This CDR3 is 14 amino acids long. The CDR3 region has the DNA TGTGCCAGCACCGGACTAGCGAGCTCCTACGAGCAGTACTTC. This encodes CASTGLASSYEQYF.

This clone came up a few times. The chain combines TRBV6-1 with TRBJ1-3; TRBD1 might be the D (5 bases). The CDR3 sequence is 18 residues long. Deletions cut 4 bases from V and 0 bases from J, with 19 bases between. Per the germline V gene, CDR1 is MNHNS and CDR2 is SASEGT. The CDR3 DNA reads TGTGCCAGCAGTGGCGGGTCGGGGGGTCTTAGCTCTGGAAACACCATATATTTT. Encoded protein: CASSGGSGGLSSGNTIYF.

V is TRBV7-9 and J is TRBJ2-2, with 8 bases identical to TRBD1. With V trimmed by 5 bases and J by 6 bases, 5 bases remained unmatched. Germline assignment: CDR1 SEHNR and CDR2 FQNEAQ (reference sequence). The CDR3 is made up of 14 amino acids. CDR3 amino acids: CASSRDRGPGELFF. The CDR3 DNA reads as TGTGCCAGCAGCCGAGACAGGGGACCCGGGGAGCTGTTTTTT.

DNA of the CDR3: TGTGCCATCAGCCAGACAACCGGGACTAGCGGGAGATCGACCTACGAGCAGTACTTC. It translates to CAISQTTGTSGRSTYEQYF. The rearrangement joins TRBV10-3 to TRBJ2-5; 14 bases are a match to TRBD2. The J call could be wrong; TRBJ2-7 is a better fit for the DNA end. This CDR3 region has 19 residues. Germline assignment: CDR1 ENHRY and CDR2 SYGVKD.

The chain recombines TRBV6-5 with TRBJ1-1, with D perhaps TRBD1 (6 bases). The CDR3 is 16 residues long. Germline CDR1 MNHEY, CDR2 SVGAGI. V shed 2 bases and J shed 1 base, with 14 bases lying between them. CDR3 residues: CASSYGQSWGNTEAFF. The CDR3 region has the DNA TGTGCCAGCAGTTACGGACAGTCCTGGGGGAACACTGAAGCTTTCTTT.

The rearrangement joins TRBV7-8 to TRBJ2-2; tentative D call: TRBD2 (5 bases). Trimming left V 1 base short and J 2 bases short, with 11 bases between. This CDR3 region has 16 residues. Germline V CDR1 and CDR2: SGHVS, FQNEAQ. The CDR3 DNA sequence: TGTGCCAGCAGCTTAGGGGTGGCGGGTAACACCGGGGAGCTGTTTTTT. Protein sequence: CASSLGVAGNTGELFF.

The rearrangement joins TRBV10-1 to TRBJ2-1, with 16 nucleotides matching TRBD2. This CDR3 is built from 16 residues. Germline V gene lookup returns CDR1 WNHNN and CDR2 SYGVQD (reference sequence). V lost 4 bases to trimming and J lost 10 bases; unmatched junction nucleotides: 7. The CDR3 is CASSGGTSGRAKEQFF. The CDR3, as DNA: TGCGCCAGCAGTGGGGGGACTAGCGGGAGGGCCAAAGAGCAGTTCTTC.

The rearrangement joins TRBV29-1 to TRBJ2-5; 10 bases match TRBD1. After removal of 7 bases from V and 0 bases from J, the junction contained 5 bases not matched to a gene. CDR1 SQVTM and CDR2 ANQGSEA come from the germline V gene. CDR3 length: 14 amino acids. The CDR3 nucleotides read TGCAGCGGCCTGGACAGGGGGTACCAAGAGACCCAGTACTTC. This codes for CSGLDRGYQETQYF. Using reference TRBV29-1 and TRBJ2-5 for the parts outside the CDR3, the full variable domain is SAVISQKPSRDICQRGTSLTIQCQVDSQVTMMFWYRQQPGQSLTLIATANQGSEATYESGFVIDKFPISRPNLTFSTLTVSNMSPEDSSIYLCSGLDRGYQETQYFGPGTRLLVL.

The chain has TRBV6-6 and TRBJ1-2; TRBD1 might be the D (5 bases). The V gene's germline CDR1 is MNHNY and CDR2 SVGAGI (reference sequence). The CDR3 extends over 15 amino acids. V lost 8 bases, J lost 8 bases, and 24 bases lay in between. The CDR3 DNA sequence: TGTGCCAGCCGGAAAGGGGAAACGGGAGCAGGGGGCTACACCTTC. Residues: CASRKGETGAGGYTF.

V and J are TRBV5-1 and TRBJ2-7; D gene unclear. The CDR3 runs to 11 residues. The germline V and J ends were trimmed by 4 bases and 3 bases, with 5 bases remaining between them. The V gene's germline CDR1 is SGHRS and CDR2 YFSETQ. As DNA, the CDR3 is TGCGCCAGCAGCCTTAACTACGAGCAGTACTTC. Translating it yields CASSLNYEQYF.

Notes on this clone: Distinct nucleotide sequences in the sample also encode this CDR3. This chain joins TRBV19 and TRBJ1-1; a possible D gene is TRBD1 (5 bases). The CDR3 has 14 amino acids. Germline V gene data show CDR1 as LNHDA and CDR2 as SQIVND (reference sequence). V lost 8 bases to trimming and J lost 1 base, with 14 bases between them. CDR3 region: CASSLGQTNTEAFF. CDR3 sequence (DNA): TGTGCCAGTTCGTTGGGGCAGACGAACACTGAAGCTTTCTTT.

CDR3 bases: TGTGCCAGCAGTGACTCAGGGGGGGCGGGAGGCTACACCTTC. Translation gives CASSDSGGAGGYTF. The chain recombines TRBV6-4 with TRBJ1-2; TRBD1 is a possible D gene (6 bases). Deletions cut 0 bases from V and 8 bases from J, with 13 bases between. This CDR3 contains 14 residues. Looked up from germline, CDR1 is MRHNA and CDR2 is SNTAGT.

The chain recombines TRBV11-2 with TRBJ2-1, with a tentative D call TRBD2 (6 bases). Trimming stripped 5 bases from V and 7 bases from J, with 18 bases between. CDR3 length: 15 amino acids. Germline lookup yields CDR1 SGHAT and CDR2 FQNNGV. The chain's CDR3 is CASSHPWGVGNEQFF. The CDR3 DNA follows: TGTGCCAGCAGCCACCCTTGGGGGGTGGGAAATGAGCAGTTCTTC.

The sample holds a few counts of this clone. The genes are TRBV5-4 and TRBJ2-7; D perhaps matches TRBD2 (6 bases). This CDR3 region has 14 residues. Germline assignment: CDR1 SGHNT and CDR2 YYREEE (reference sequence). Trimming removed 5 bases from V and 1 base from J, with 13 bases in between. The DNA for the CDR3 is TGTGCCAGCAGTCGCCAGGGAGGTTCCTACGAGCAGTACTTC. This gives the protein CASSRQGGSYEQYF.

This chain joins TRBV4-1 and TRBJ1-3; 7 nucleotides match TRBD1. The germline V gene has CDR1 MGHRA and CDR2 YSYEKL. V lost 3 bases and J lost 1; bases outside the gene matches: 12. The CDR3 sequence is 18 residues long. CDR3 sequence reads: CASSHPPAGRGSGNTIYF. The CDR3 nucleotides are TGCGCCAGCAGCCACCCCCCCGCGGGCAGGGGGTCTGGAAACACCATATATTTT.

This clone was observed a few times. CDR3 sequence: CASSSGDRVGNQPQHF. CDR3 coding DNA: TGTGCCAGCAGCTCAGGAGACAGGGTGGGCAATCAGCCCCAGCATTTT. The rearrangement links TRBV11-2 to TRBJ1-5, with TRBD1 matching over 7 bases. This CDR3 is built from 16 residues. Trimming removed 4 bases from V and 2 bases from J; junction bases left unmatched: 8. The germline CDR1 and CDR2 sequences are SGHAT and FQNNGV. The entire variable domain, with the rest obtained from reference TRBV11-2 and TRBJ1-5, is as follows: EAGVAQSPRYKIIEKRQSVAFWCNPISGHATLYWYQQILGQGPKLLIQFQNNGVVDDSQLPKDRFSAERLKGVDSTLKIQPAKLEDSAVYLCASSSGDRVGNQPQHFGDGTRLSIL.

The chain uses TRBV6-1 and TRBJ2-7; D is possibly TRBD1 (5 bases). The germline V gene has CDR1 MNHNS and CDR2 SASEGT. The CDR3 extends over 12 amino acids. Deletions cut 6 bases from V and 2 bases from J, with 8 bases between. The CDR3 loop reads CASSRVPYEQYF. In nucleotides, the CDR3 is TGTGCCAGCAGCAGGGTCCCCTACGAGCAGTACTTC.

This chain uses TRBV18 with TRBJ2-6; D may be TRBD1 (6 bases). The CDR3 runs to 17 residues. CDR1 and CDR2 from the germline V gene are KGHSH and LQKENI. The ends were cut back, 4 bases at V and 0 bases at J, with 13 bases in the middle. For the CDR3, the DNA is TGTGCCAGCTCACAGGGGGTGCCAAGCTCTGGGGCCAACGTCCTGACTTTC. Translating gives CASSQGVPSSGANVLTF.